These T cell receptor beta chains were read from a single sample in a study of blood T cells in healthy people across ages. MiXCR was run by TCRdb on the 5' RACE reads, yielding one entry per CDR3 protein. The table has 750,000 or so distinct CDR3 sequences, about 25% seen once. In addition, the sample was reused for a study of T cells of mothers and their children.

Sequencing was done on a sample of blood. The receptors come from a boy aged 10-17 years in good health. The CDR3 runs from the conserved cysteine through the conserved F or W. The D gene is left open where the match is weak. The size field is filled for only some rows; it gives once, few, many or a size class.

CASSSVTSTDTQYF	TGTGCCAGCAGCTCCGTGACTAGCACAGATACGCAGTATTTT	TRBJ2-3	TRBV11-2	-	-
CASMQPGETQYF	TGTGCCAGCATGCAGCCAGGGGAGACCCAGTACTTC	TRBJ2-5	TRBV2	-	-
CASSLRDRGQETQYF	TGCGCCAGCAGCTTGCGGGACAGGGGGCAAGAGACCCAGTACTTC	TRBJ2-5	TRBV5-1	few	TRBD1
CASSYGAGTYGYTF	TGTGCCAGCAGTTACGGGGCAGGGACCTATGGCTACACCTTC	TRBJ1-2	TRBV6-2/TRBV6-3	few	-
CASSPEQGQPQHF	TGTGCCAGCAGCCCGGAACAGGGTCAGCCCCAGCATTTT	TRBJ1-5	TRBV12-3/TRBV12-4	few	-
CAISESSGQQPQHF	TGTGCCATCAGTGAGTCGTCGGGTCAACAGCCCCAGCATTTT	TRBJ1-5	TRBV10-3	once	-
CAIQGGSYEQYF	TGTGCCATACAGGGGGGATCCTACGAGCAGTACTTC	TRBJ2-7	TRBV7-9	-	TRBD1
CASSQLARSTDTQYF	TGTGCCAGCAGCCAACTAGCGCGAAGCACAGATACGCAGTATTTT	TRBJ2-3	TRBV2	-	TRBD2
CASSIEGRRNTEAFF	TGTGCCAGTAGTATAGAAGGACGGAGAAACACTGAAGCTTTCTTT	TRBJ1-1	TRBV19	few	-
CASSLTASGGYNEQFF	TGTGCCAGCAGCTTAACCGCTAGCGGGGGCTACAATGAGCAGTTCTTC	TRBJ2-1	TRBV7-3	few	TRBD2
CASSQGLTGSSYEQYF	TGCGCCAGCAGCCAAGGGTTGACAGGCAGCTCCTACGAGCAGTACTTC	TRBJ2-7	TRBV4-1	-	-
CASSPIRGNTGELFF	TGTGCCAGCAGCCCAATTCGGGGGAACACCGGGGAGCTGTTTTTT	TRBJ2-2	TRBV11-2	few	-
CSASGTGGNTQYF	TGCAGCGCATCCGGGACAGGGGGCAATACGCAGTATTTT	TRBJ2-3	TRBV29-1	few	TRBD1
CASSTQGFRGELFF	TGTGCCAGCAGTACACAGGGGTTTAGGGGGGAGCTGTTTTTT	TRBJ2-2	TRBV5-5	-	TRBD1
CASNRGGEKLFF	TGTGCCAGCAACAGGGGAGGAGAAAAACTGTTTTTT	TRBJ1-4	TRBV6-2/TRBV6-3	-	TRBD1
CSARGVPGTDTQYF	TGCAGTGCTAGGGGGGTCCCTGGCACAGATACGCAGTATTTT	TRBJ2-3	TRBV20-1	few	-
CASSQLLLAGGPNYEQYF	TGTGCCAGCAGCCAACTTCTTTTAGCGGGAGGTCCAAACTACGAGCAGTACTTC	TRBJ2-7	TRBV3-1	-	TRBD2
CASSSREVKVSDTQYF	TGTGCCAGCAGTTCCCGGGAGGTGAAGGTATCAGATACGCAGTATTTT	TRBJ2-3	TRBV6-1	few	TRBD2
CSASGLADQETQYF	TGCAGTGCCAGCGGACTAGCGGACCAAGAGACCCAGTACTTC	TRBJ2-5	TRBV20-1	-	TRBD2
CASSFIAYEQYF	TGTGCCAGCAGCTTTATAGCTTACGAGCAGTACTTC	TRBJ2-7	TRBV7-9	-	-
CASSLELAVTSSYNEQFF	TGTGCCAGCAGCTTAGAACTAGCGGTAACATCCTCCTACAATGAGCAGTTCTTC	TRBJ2-1	TRBV7-9	-	TRBD2
CASSEMGSYNEQFF	TGTGCCAGCAGTGAAATGGGCTCCTACAATGAGCAGTTCTTC	TRBJ2-1	TRBV6-1	few	-
CSARDHPTGRYQPQHF	TGCAGTGCTAGAGATCATCCCACCGGACGTTATCAGCCCCAGCATTTT	TRBJ1-5	TRBV20-1	few	-
CASSQQDRVKETQYF	TGCGCCAGCAGCCAACAGGACAGGGTTAAGGAGACCCAGTACTTC	TRBJ2-5	TRBV4-1	-	TRBD1
CASSWMGLSVSGNTIYF	TGTGCCAGCAGTTGGATGGGACTTTCCGTCTCTGGAAACACCATATATTTT	TRBJ1-3	TRBV12-3/TRBV12-4	-	-
CAISDGSYEQYF	TGTGCCATCAGTGACGGCTCCTACGAGCAGTACTTC	TRBJ2-7	TRBV10-3	-	-
CASSSLLVVEQYF	TGTGCCAGCAGTTCACTCCTTGTTGTCGAGCAGTACTTC	TRBJ2-7	TRBV7-8	-	-
CSASRRGEQFF	TGCAGTGCTAGTAGGCGAGGAGAGCAGTTCTTC	TRBJ2-1	TRBV20-1	few	-
CASSSRADGYTF	TGTGCCAGCAGTTCCAGGGCGGATGGCTACACCTTC	TRBJ1-2	TRBV27	-	-
CASSQEWGAGETQYF	TGTGCCAGCAGCCAAGAATGGGGGGCCGGAGAGACCCAGTACTTC	TRBJ2-5	TRBV3-1	few	-
CSVMYSGANVLTF	TGCAGCGTGATGTACTCTGGGGCCAACGTCCTGACTTTC	TRBJ2-6	TRBV29-1	-	-
CASSLAGQINQPQHF	TGCGCCAGCAGCTTGGCGGGTCAGATCAATCAGCCCCAGCATTTT	TRBJ1-5	TRBV5-1	-	-
CASSSGQGRQPQHF	TGTGCCAGCAGCTCGGGACAGGGTAGGCAGCCCCAGCATTTT	TRBJ1-5	TRBV7-2	few	TRBD1
CASSQEGQTGNHYEQYF	TGTGCCAGCAGCCAAGAGGGTCAAACAGGGAATCACTACGAGCAGTACTTC	TRBJ2-7	TRBV4-2	-	-
CATSDHPDSEQFF	TGTGCCACCAGTGATCACCCGGATAGTGAGCAGTTCTTC	TRBJ2-1	TRBV24-1	-	-
CASSSYSGTAEKLFF	TGTGCCAGCAGTTCGTATTCCGGGACAGCTGAAAAACTGTTTTTT	TRBJ1-4	TRBV27	-	TRBD1
CASSYAGGQETQYF	TGTGCCAGCAGTTACGCAGGGGGGCAAGAGACCCAGTACTTC	TRBJ2-5	TRBV6-2/TRBV6-3	many	-
CASSLGGQEKEQYF	TGCGCCAGCAGCTTGGGAGGACAGGAAAAAGAGCAGTACTTC	TRBJ2-5	TRBV5-1	few	TRBD1
CASSVEGQANSYGYTF	TGTGCCAGCAGCGTAGAGGGACAGGCCAATTCCTATGGCTACACCTTC	TRBJ1-2	TRBV9	few	TRBD1
CSVDGGFQETQYF	TGCAGCGTCGATGGGGGGTTCCAAGAGACCCAGTACTTC	TRBJ2-5	TRBV29-1	few	-
CASSLGGDAALGYTF	TGTGCCAGCAGCTTAGGAGGGGACGCAGCGCTGGGCTACACCTTC	TRBJ1-2	TRBV13	-	-
CASSRAGTENEKLFF	TGTGCCAGCAGCCGAGCCGGGACAGAAAATGAAAAACTGTTTTTT	TRBJ1-4	TRBV5-6	-	TRBD1
CASSSRDSNTEAFF	TGTGCCAGCAGCTCCAGGGACTCTAACACTGAAGCTTTCTTT	TRBJ1-1	TRBV7-3	few	-
CASSLGWGVEGYTF	TGTGCCAGCAGCCTCGGTTGGGGCGTGGAGGGCTACACCTTC	TRBJ1-2	TRBV9	few	-
CATSDFGGGVMDEQFF	TGTGCCACCAGTGATTTCGGAGGCGGGGTCATGGATGAGCAGTTCTTC	TRBJ2-1	TRBV24-1	-	-